This T cell receptor beta chain was found in a study of CD8+ T cells in alopecia areata. Treatment noted: oral pan-JAK inhibitor, 5-10 mg twice daily. Extracted from the samples, RNA was reverse transcribed into cDNA to serve as the sequencing template. Clones were read by immunoSEQ multiplex PCR, and TCRdb kept only the in-frame ones, dropping some. The table lists about 190,000 clones, about 60% of them singletons. This sample comprised CD8+ T cells sorted from blood, obtained at week 24, from a patient treated with tofacitinib. The TCR was taken from a human donor with alopecia areata.

In nucleotides, the CDR3 is TGCAGCGTCCCCCTGAACACTGAAGCTTTCTTT. Translated, it gives CSVPLNTEAFF. The rearrangement joins TRBV29-1 to TRBJ1-1, with D uncertain. CDR3 length: 11 residues. Trimming pared 6 bases from V and 0 bases from J, leaving 5 bases between. Germline V lookup: CDR1 SQVTM, CDR2 ANQGSEA.